This T cell receptor beta chain was identified during a study of blood T cell repertoires in COVID-19. CDR3 length equals 14 residues. Germline V gene data show CDR1 as SEHNR and CDR2 as FQNEAQ (reference sequence). V gave up 5 bases and J gave up 0 bases; unmatched junction bases: 2. Generated by immunoSEQ multiplex PCR, the TCRdb table keeps only in-frame clones and is missing some. The sample has around 340,000 clones, about nine tenths seen once. This clonotype was sampled from an older woman with COVID-19, enrolled during active disease. Sequences were obtained from peripheral blood. The J gene is TRBJ1-1, the V gene TRBV7-9; 8 bases line up with TRBD1. DNA for the CDR3: TGTGCCAGCAGCCGGGGACAGGTGAACACTGAAGCTTTCTTT. Translated: CASSRGQVNTEAFF.